This passage covers 17 T cell receptor beta chains from one sample sequenced in a study of cytomegalovirus exposure and HLA in healthy donors. This PCR relied on a set of 60 Vbeta primers and 13 Jbeta primers. Method: immunoSEQ multiplex PCR; TCRdb's copy keeps in-frame clones and lacks some. The sample has more than 80,000 clones, over 75% seen once. Material for sequencing was PBMCs. These receptors were collected from a girl between 2 and 10 years old in good health and CMV-seropositive.

This chain connects TRBV27 to TRBJ2-1; 9 bases are shared with TRBD2. The germline gives CDR1 MNHEY, CDR2 SMNVEV (reference sequence). With V trimmed by 5 bases and J by 0 bases, 8 bases remained unmatched. CDR3 size: 17 residues. Here the CDR3 DNA reads TGTGCCAGCAGTGATAGTGATAGCGGGAGCTCCTACAATGAGCAGTTCTTC. Protein sequence: CASSDSDSGSSYNEQFF.

V usage is TRBV2 and J usage is TRBJ2-5; D might be TRBD2 (6 bases). The CDR3 has 12 amino acids. Trimming took off 7 bases at V and 11 bases at J, with 17 bases between the two ends. Per the germline V gene, CDR1 is SNHLY and CDR2 is FYNNEI. The CDR3 region is CASTIGSGEQYF. The CDR3 nucleotides read TGTGCCAGCACGATCGGTTCGGGGGAGCAGTACTTC.

CDR3 in DNA: TGTGCCAGCAGCCATACAGGGGATGGTCAGCCCCAGCATTTT. Translated, it gives CASSHTGDGQPQHF. The J gene is TRBJ1-5, the V gene TRBV7-9; 7 positions agree with TRBD1. V gave up 5 bases and J gave up 6 bases; unmatched junction bases: 7. The germline V gene has CDR1 SEHNR and CDR2 FQNEAQ (reference sequence). The CDR3 has 14 amino acids.

This clone was seen a handful of times. The rearrangement links TRBV28 to TRBJ1-1; the D gene is possibly TRBD1 (6 bases). Per the germline V gene, CDR1 is MDHEN and CDR2 is SYDVKM. V was shortened by 5 bases and J by 1 base, with 29 bases between the two germline ends. This CDR3 region has 20 residues. The CDR3: CASSNPGVNEGRVANTEAFF. Here the CDR3 DNA reads TGTGCCAGCAGTAACCCAGGGGTAAACGAGGGTAGGGTAGCGAACACTGAAGCTTTCTTT.

The gene calls are TRBV30 and TRBJ1-4; no clear D. CDR1 and CDR2 from the germline V gene are GTSNPN and SVGIG (reference sequence). Trimming took 2 bases from V and 5 from J, leaving 12 bases between them. The CDR3 extends over 14 amino acids. CDR3 DNA: TGTGCCTGGAGTTTTGGGCAGGTGAATGAAAAACTGTTTTTT. Its protein is CAWSFGQVNEKLFF.

V is TRBV7-2 and J is TRBJ2-1; a weak D match, TRBD2 (5 bases). The V end lost 0 bases, the J end lost 4 bases, and 10 bases lay between the germline ends. CDR1 SGHTA and CDR2 FQGNSA come from the germline V gene. The CDR3 totals 15 residues. CDR3 sequence (DNA): TGTGCCAGCAGCTTAGCTTCGCGGGCTTACAATGAGCAGTTCTTC. This encodes CASSLASRAYNEQFF.

The chain recombines TRBV10-3 with TRBJ2-3; the D gene is possibly TRBD2 (6 bases). Trimming removed 6 bases at V and 1 base at J, with 23 bases between. Germline CDR1 and CDR2: ENHRY and SYGVKD. The CDR3 is made up of 18 amino acids. The DNA for the CDR3 is TGTGCCATCAGGAGAGACGACGGGAGCGGAGGTGGCACAGATACGCAGTATTTT. This gives the protein CAIRRDDGSGGGTDTQYF.

The genes are TRBV29-1 and TRBJ2-3; D remains ambiguous. The V and J ends lost 5 bases and 2 bases respectively, with 5 bases between them. The CDR3 extends over 11 amino acids. Germline assignment: CDR1 SQVTM and CDR2 ANQGSEA. The chain's CDR3 is CSVTVTDTQYF. The CDR3 nucleotides read TGCAGCGTTACAGTCACAGATACGCAGTATTTT.

This clone was counted a single time. This rearrangement joins TRBV6-6 to TRBJ2-1; 7 positions agree with TRBD2. J lost 3 bases, V lost 2 bases, and 4 bases had no gene match. The CDR3 sequence is 15 residues long. The germline V gene has CDR1 MNHNY and CDR2 SVGAGI (reference sequence). Written as DNA, the CDR3 is TGTGCCAGCAGTTACCAGCGGGACCTCTACAATGAGCAGTTCTTC. It translates to CASSYQRDLYNEQFF.

The chain links TRBV28 to TRBJ1-4; 7 bases map to TRBD1. The CDR3 contains 14 residues. The trim removed 2 bases at V and 8 bases at J, leaving 5 bases unmatched. In germline, CDR1 is MDHEN, CDR2 SYDVKM. The DNA for the CDR3 is TGTGCCAGCAGTTTAGGCAGGGGGTGGGAAAAACTGTTTTTT. Its translation: CASSLGRGWEKLFF.

The chain combines TRBV9 with TRBJ2-1, with 9 bases identical to TRBD2. Germline CDR1 is SGDLS and CDR2 is YYNGEE. Trimming took 0 bases from V and 8 from J; bases not matched to a gene: 9. This CDR3 contains 16 residues. The CDR3 DNA reads TGTGCCAGCAGCGTAGGGGCTAGCGGGGCTGGGGATGAGCAGTTCTTC. This translates into CASSVGASGAGDEQFF. Together with reference TRBV9 and TRBJ2-1, the CDR3 gives the full variable domain: DSGVTQTPKHLITATGQRVTLRCSPRSGDLSVYWYQQSLDQGLQFLIQYYNGEERAKGNILERFSAQQFPDLHSELNLSSLELGDSALYFCASSVGASGAGDEQFFGPGTRLTVL.

The chain carries TRBV28 and TRBJ2-4, with 7 bases lining up with TRBD2. After removal of 5 bases from V and 0 bases from J, the junction contained 16 bases not matched to a gene. This CDR3 is built from 19 residues. The germline V gene has CDR1 MDHEN and CDR2 SYDVKM. CDR3 protein: CASSKSPSSGRLAKNIQYF. The CDR3 DNA is TGTGCCAGCAGTAAGTCCCCCTCTAGCGGAAGACTAGCCAAAAACATTCAGTACTTC.

The chain uses TRBV7-2 and TRBJ1-1; 7 bases map to TRBD1. The V gene's germline CDR1 is SGHTA and CDR2 FQGNSA. The junction had 6 bases not matched to a gene; V was cut back by 4 bases and J by 7 bases. CDR3 length equals 13 residues. The CDR3 loop reads CASSSTGDFEAFF. In nucleotides, the CDR3 is TGTGCCAGCAGCTCCACAGGGGACTTTGAAGCTTTCTTT. The entire variable domain, with the rest obtained from reference TRBV7-2 and TRBJ1-1, is as follows: GAGVSQSPSNKVTEKGKDVELRCDPISGHTALYWYRQSLGQGLEFLIYFQGNSAPDKSGLPSDRFSAERTGGSVSTLTIQRTQQEDSAVYLCASSSTGDFEAFFGQGTRLTVV.

V usage is TRBV6-6 and J usage is TRBJ2-7; D possibly corresponds to TRBD2 (5 bases). Germline-derived CDR1 and CDR2 are MNHNY and SVGAGI (reference sequence). The V and J ends lost 2 bases and 4 bases respectively, with 9 bases between them. This CDR3 spans 13 amino acids. As DNA, the CDR3 is TGTGCCAGCAGTTACCCAGACTATTACGAGCAGTACTTC. Its protein is CASSYPDYYEQYF.

This clone was seen only once. The rearrangement joins TRBV18 to TRBJ1-5; D is possibly TRBD1 (5 bases). This CDR3 comprises 15 residues. CDR1 is KGHSH, CDR2 LQKENI, per germline. The ends were cut back, 2 bases at V and 3 bases at J, with 11 bases in the middle. The CDR3 DNA is TGTGCCAGCTCACCAGTCCAGGGAATCAATCAGCCCCAGCATTTT. Protein product: CASSPVQGINQPQHF.

The J gene is TRBJ2-7, the V gene TRBV28, with D possibly TRBD1 on 5 matching bases. The V gene lost 7 bases and the J gene lost 8 bases, with 24 bases spanning the gap. The CDR3 runs 15 residues. The germline CDR1 and CDR2 sequences are MDHEN and SYDVKM. The CDR3 DNA reads as TGTGCCAGCACCTTAGGTCAGGGTATCCTTGGCAAGCAGTACTTC. The encoded protein is CASTLGQGILGKQYF.

The chain is built from TRBV6-1 and TRBJ1-4; D may be TRBD1 (5 bases). The V gene's germline CDR1 is MNHNS and CDR2 SASEGT. V was trimmed by 3 bases and J by 4 bases, leaving 21 bases between them. The CDR3 sequence is 18 residues long. The CDR3 coding sequence is TGTGCCAGCAGTGAGCATTTTCGAGGTTCCGGGGGTAATGAAAAACTGTTTTTT. Its protein product is CASSEHFRGSGGNEKLFF.